This paragraph covers one T cell receptor (beta chain) sequence. This clonotype was seen many times. The target of this receptor is not known. Base qualities were left out, and no much larger clone turns up one base away. The TCR beta CDR3 regions were amplified from the RNA transcripts. For the first round of RT-PCR on the TCR CDR3, the HTBI primer set was used together with the Qiagen OneStep RT-PCR kit. A second multiplex PCR round built the libraries, followed by size selection and purification. Sequencing of the libraries was done on an Illumina HiSeq2000 using paired-end 100 bp reads. The paper's processing steps were these. SOAPnuke was used to process the raw data, removing reads that contained adapters or uncalled bases, had a mean Phred below 15, or lacked an exact match to the constant primer or identifier. High-quality paired reads were merged using COPE v1.2.5, and each unique nucleotide sequence was defined as a clonotype. Clonotypes were aligned to IMGT TRBV, TRBD and TRBJ reference segments using MiTCR v1.1. The analysis was restricted to V-J combinations with a frequency above 0.0001, which together covered roughly 99% of the repertoires. The TCS score was defined as F50 (clonal expansion) divided by E x V (chaos), with BLOSUM62-based TCRdist calculated between CDR3 peptides within each V-J. Welch's t-statistics and random forest reduced 450 to 600 V-J features to 10 to 15, which were used in a naive Bayes classifier (R e1071). The public sequencing data were trimmed at Q25 with fastp and processed into clonotypes with MiXCR by TCRdb, which kept only in-frame beta chains. When rows share a CDR3 protein, they turn into one entry using the most common DNA and genes. TCRdb's processing, not the study's, gives the V and J calls here. This sample is represented by about 410,000 distinct CDR3 sequences; about 14% of them were singletons. Of the sample, about 19% falls within the top ten clones.

In the ophthalmopathy patients, disease was moderately to severely active, with a Clinical Activity Score of 3 or more, a NOSPECS grade of 4 or more, and a duration of less than 3 months. Exclusion was applied to patients with uncontrolled infections, other autoimmune diseases, pregnancy or lactation. Diagnoses were based on clinical symptoms, serum thyroxine and TRAb, thyroid ultrasound and orbital computed tomography. Ficoll-Paque density gradient centrifugation was used to isolate PBMCs from 9.5 to 10 ml of fresh peripheral blood. Trizol reagent was used to extract total RNA, and RNA quality was then checked on an Agilent 2100 Bioanalyzer. The data were obtained in a study of T cells in Graves' hyperthyroidism and ophthalmopathy (dated by TCRdb to about 2019). Regarding the research as a whole: Peripheral blood was collected at initial diagnosis, before any treatment. The study also compared thyroid tissue and blood T-cell repertoires from over 5 Graves' hyperthyroidism patients. Prospective prediction of ophthalmopathy was tested in an independent validation cohort consisting of 18 to 20 hyperthyroidism patients and around 16 patients who later progressed to ophthalmopathy. A discovery cohort of roughly 100 patients, 43 with Graves' ophthalmopathy and about 58 with stable Graves' hyperthyroidism, was used to find distinguishing TCR V-J signatures. Following sampling, methimazole starting at 30 mg daily was given to hyperthyroidism patients, and high-dose intravenous methylprednisolone was given to ophthalmopathy patients. The 100 or so discovery patients were randomly split 7:3 into training and test sets. According to the paper, TCR Vbeta CDR3 sequencing was carried out on more than 120 peripheral blood samples, which came from approximately 41 ophthalmopathy, 70 to 80 hyperthyroidism and some 17 progressor patients. What the study reported, not specific to this receptor: A model built on a 13 V-J signature distinguished ophthalmopathy from stable hyperthyroidism, reaching around 87% sensitivity and 81.08% specificity in cross-validation and 80%/75% in testing. Sample size was not statistically predetermined, and investigators were not blinded to group allocation. Most expanded thyroid clonotypes (frequency above 0.001) were also detected in blood, suggesting blood repertoires may reflect thyroid immune responses. During validation, the model predicted progression to ophthalmopathy a median of about 6.3 months ahead of onset, with 60% to 71% sensitivity and 72.22% specificity.

As encoded in the germline V gene, CDR1 is SGHAT while CDR2 is FQNNGV. Measured from the cysteine to the phenylalanine, the CDR3 is 17 residues long. Only the CDR3 DNA stays, 51 bases, in frame from base 1. V loses 1 base of germline sequence and J loses 2 bases, and the interval between the two ends is 16 bases. This clonotype was sampled from a woman aged 25 to 39 with Graves' ophthalmopathy. The sequencing input was blood. The chain joins TRBV11-2 to TRBJ2-3, and perhaps TRBD2 as D gene, on 6 matching bases. In nucleotides, the sequence is TGTGCCAGCAGCTTAGTGTGGCTGGGGAGGTCCACAGATACGCAGTATTTT. This translates into CASSLVWLGRSTDTQYF.